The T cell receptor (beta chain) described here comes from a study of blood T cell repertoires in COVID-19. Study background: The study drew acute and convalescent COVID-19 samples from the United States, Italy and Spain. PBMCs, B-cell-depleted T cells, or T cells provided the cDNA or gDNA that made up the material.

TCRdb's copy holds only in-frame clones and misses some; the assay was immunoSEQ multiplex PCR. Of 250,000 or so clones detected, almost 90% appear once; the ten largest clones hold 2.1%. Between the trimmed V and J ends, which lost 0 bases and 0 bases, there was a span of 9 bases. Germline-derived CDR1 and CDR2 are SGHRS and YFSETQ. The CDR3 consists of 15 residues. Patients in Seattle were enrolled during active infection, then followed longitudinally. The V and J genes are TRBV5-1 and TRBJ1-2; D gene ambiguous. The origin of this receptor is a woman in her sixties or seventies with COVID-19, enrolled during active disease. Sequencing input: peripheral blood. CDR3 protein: CASSLAQVSNYGYTF. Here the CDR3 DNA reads TGCGCCAGCAGCTTGGCTCAGGTCTCTAACTATGGCTACACCTTC.